This passage covers 30 T cell receptor beta chains from one sample sequenced in a study of blood T cells in healthy people across ages. The second PCR ran roughly 6 to 11 cycles with a sample-barcoded 5' primer and J-beta primers. TCRdb ran MiXCR on the 5' RACE reads and lists one entry per CDR3 protein. Of fewer than 1.5 million distinct CDR3 sequences listed, around 39% are singletons. The sequenced sample was blood. All receptors come from a woman aged 18-29 years in good health.

This clonotype has only a few counts. The chain uses TRBV20-1 and TRBJ1-2, with 9 nucleotides matching TRBD1. V dropped 4 bases and J dropped 7; count of bases not matched to a gene: 4. This CDR3 has 12 amino acids. Per germline, CDR1 DFQATT and CDR2 SNEGSKA (reference sequence). CDR3 in DNA: TGCAGTGCTACCGGACAGGGGAGTGGCTACACCTTC. Protein sequence: CSATGQGSGYTF.

This clonotype showed up just a few times. This chain uses TRBV20-1 with TRBJ2-3; possible D gene TRBD2, 5 bases. Per germline, CDR1 DFQATT and CDR2 SNEGSKA (reference sequence). V dropped 3 bases and J dropped 8 bases, with 12 bases sitting between them. This CDR3 region has 12 residues. The CDR3, as DNA: TGCAGTGCTAGTTCAGGACTGGGTACGCAGTATTTT. The encoded protein is CSASSGLGTQYF.

A few counts support this clonotype. V is TRBV4-1 and J is TRBJ2-1, with D perhaps matching TRBD2 (5 bases). The CDR3 is 16 residues long. V lost 0 bases and J lost 2, with 11 bases in between. Per the germline V gene, CDR1 is MGHRA and CDR2 is YSYEKL. The CDR3 here is CASSQERGLAYNEQFF. The CDR3 nucleotides are TGCGCCAGCAGCCAAGAACGCGGACTCGCCTACAATGAGCAGTTCTTC.

In this sample, this clonotype turned up once. The rearrangement uses TRBV6-6 and TRBJ1-2; tentative D call: TRBD1 (6 bases). V dropped 4 bases and J dropped 7 bases, with 13 bases sitting between them. Germline values: CDR1 MNHNY, CDR2 SVGAGI (reference sequence). The CDR3 loop spans 13 amino acids. CDR3 nucleotides: TGTGCCAGCAGTTCCCCAGGGGCAGGTGGCTACACCTTC. Its translation: CASSSPGAGGYTF.

This clonotype turned up a few times. This chain uses TRBV21-1 with TRBJ2-7; TRBD1, the table's D call, lacks a check against the DNA. TRBV21-1 is flagged as a pseudogene. The CDR3 totals 13 residues. The DNA for the CDR3 is TGTGCCAGCAACAAAGAGGGGATCTACGAGCAGTACTTC. Its protein product is CASNKEGIYEQYF.

This clonotype was seen ten or more times. The chain is built from TRBV13 and TRBJ2-7; D is possibly TRBD1 or TRBD2 (6 bases each). The CDR3 covers 14 residues. V dropped 6 bases and J dropped 2 bases, with 14 bases sitting between them. The V gene's germline CDR1 is PRHDT and CDR2 FYEKMQ (reference sequence). The CDR3 region has the DNA TGTGCCAGCAGTGGGAGGAGACAGGCCTACGAGCAGTACTTC. Translating gives CASSGRRQAYEQYF. Supplemented by reference TRBV13 and TRBJ2-7, the full variable domain reads AAGVIQSPRHLIKEKRETATLKCYPIPRHDTVYWYQQGPGQDPQFLISFYEKMQSDKGSIPDRFSAQQFSDYHSELNMSSLELGDSALYFCASSGRRQAYEQYFGPGTRLTVT.

The V and J genes are TRBV4-2 and TRBJ2-1; TRBD2 aligns across 9 bases. V lost 1 base and J lost 9; bases outside the gene matches: 4. The CDR3 totals 14 residues. The germline CDR1 and CDR2 sequences are LGHNA and YNFKEQ. CDR3 bases: TGTGCCAGCAGCCAAGGAGGGCGGGAGGGTGAGCAGTTCTTC. Translating gives CASSQGGREGEQFF.

The chain joins TRBV9 to TRBJ1-4; weak D call: TRBD1 (6 bases). Germline CDR1 reads SGDLS; CDR2 reads YYNGEE. The CDR3 sequence is 12 residues long. V shed 4 bases and J shed 12 bases, with 13 bases lying between them. The CDR3 DNA sequence: TGTGCCAGCAGCCTAGGGGGGAAGGAACTGTTTTTT. This codes for CASSLGGKELFF. Together with reference TRBV9 and TRBJ1-4, the CDR3 gives the full variable domain: DSGVTQTPKHLITATGQRVTLRCSPRSGDLSVYWYQQSLDQGLQFLIQYYNGEERAKGNILERFSAQQFPDLHSELNLSSLELGDSALYFCASSLGGKELFFGSGTQLSVL.

This clonotype was counted between two and nine times. The chain joins TRBV6-1 to TRBJ2-1; D not resolved. Near its end, the DNA agrees better with TRBJ2-7, so the J call may be wrong. Germline V lookup: CDR1 MNHNS, CDR2 SASEGT. The CDR3 is 10 residues long. CDR3 residues: CAVGYNEQYF. CDR3 nucleotide sequence: TGTGCCGTGGGCTACAATGAGCAGTACTTC.

This clonotype has just a few counts. The CDR3 coding sequence is TGTGCCAGCAGGGCGGGACACCTGGCCACTGAAGCTTTCTTT. Its translation: CASRAGHLATEAFF. V and J are TRBV6-1 and TRBJ1-1, with a weak D call TRBD1 (6 bases). The germline V gene encodes CDR1 MNHNS and CDR2 SASEGT. The CDR3 is 14 amino acids. V dropped 6 bases and J dropped 4 bases, with 15 bases sitting between them.

The table lists this clonotype with a few counts. In nucleotides, the CDR3 is TGTGCCAGCAGTTGGTCGGCGGGAGTCACAGATACGCAGTATTTT. This codes for CASSWSAGVTDTQYF. The chain links TRBV6-2 or TRBV6-3 to TRBJ2-3; 7 bases match TRBD2. This CDR3 contains 15 residues. V was clipped by 4 bases and J by 2 bases; unmatched bases: 6. Per germline, CDR1 MNHEY and CDR2 SVGEGT.

This clonotype was seen a handful of times. This chain joins TRBV27 and TRBJ2-3, with TRBD2 matching 11 bases. With 8 bases clipped from V and 0 bases from J, the junction kept 10 bases outside the gene matches. The CDR3 loop spans 17 amino acids. Germline V lookup: CDR1 MNHEY, CDR2 SMNVEV (reference sequence). This chain's CDR3 is CASRAMGLAVSTDTQYF. The CDR3 DNA reads TGTGCCAGCCGGGCTATGGGACTAGCGGTTAGCACAGATACGCAGTATTTT.

The chain uses TRBV5-1 and TRBJ2-5, with D maybe TRBD2 (5 bases). V gave up 4 bases and J gave up 11 bases, with 15 bases separating them. The CDR3 spans 12 residues. Germline V lookup: CDR1 SGHRS, CDR2 YFSETQ. CDR3 nucleotides: TGCGCCAGCAGCGTCTCGGGGAATGGGCAGTACTTC. This translates into CASSVSGNGQYF.

The chain has TRBV10-3 and TRBJ1-6, with 7 bases that match TRBD1. Germline CDR1 reads ENHRY; CDR2 reads SYGVKD. The CDR3 extends over 13 amino acids. With 6 bases clipped from V and 10 bases from J, the junction kept 6 bases outside the gene matches. Here the CDR3 reads CAIREDRESPLHF. The CDR3 DNA is TGTGCCATCAGGGAAGACAGGGAATCACCCCTCCACTTT.

The chain carries TRBV20-1 and TRBJ2-7, with TRBD2 identical over 13 bases. CDR1 and CDR2 from the germline V gene are DFQATT and SNEGSKA (reference sequence). V gave up 7 bases and J gave up 6 bases; unmatched junction bases: 9. The length of the CDR3 is 14 residues. The CDR3 loop is CSVPGLAGVGEQYF. The DNA for the CDR3 is TGCAGTGTCCCCGGACTAGCGGGAGTCGGCGAGCAGTACTTC.

The chain joins TRBV30 to TRBJ2-1; TRBD2 agrees at 11 bases. CDR1 is GTSNPN, CDR2 SVGIG, per germline (reference sequence). Trimming took 4 bases from V and 1 from J; bases not matched to a gene: 6. CDR3 length equals 16 residues. The CDR3 sequence is CAWTGTSGKSYNEQFF. The CDR3 DNA reads TGTGCCTGGACGGGGACTAGCGGTAAATCCTACAATGAGCAGTTCTTC.

In its sample, this clonotype was seen a few times. The gene calls are TRBV2 and TRBJ2-1; D might be TRBD2 (6 bases). CDR3 length: 13 amino acids. The germline V gene has CDR1 SNHLY and CDR2 FYNNEI. The V end lost 2 bases, the J end lost 9 bases, and 11 bases lay between the germline ends. The CDR3 spells CASSEKEGTEQFF. The CDR3 coding sequence is TGTGCCAGCAGTGAAAAGGAGGGAACTGAGCAGTTCTTC.

The gene calls are TRBV6-6 and TRBJ2-7; 7 bases map to TRBD2. V trimming: 2 bases; J trimming: 0 bases; junction bases outside the gene matches: 4. The CDR3 is 15 amino acids. CDR1 is MNHNY, CDR2 SVGAGI, per germline (reference sequence). CDR3 in amino acids: CASSYVGGNSYEQYF. As DNA, the CDR3 is TGTGCCAGCAGTTACGTGGGAGGGAACTCCTACGAGCAGTACTTC.

This chain uses TRBV5-1 with TRBJ2-3, with TRBD2 matching 16 bases. CDR3 length: 15 residues. Germline trimming cut 7 bases from V and 5 bases from J; bases unmatched to any gene: 4. Germline-derived CDR1 and CDR2 are SGHRS and YFSETQ. The CDR3 spells CASGTSGGVGDTQYF. The CDR3 region has the DNA TGCGCCAGCGGGACTAGCGGGGGGGTCGGAGATACGCAGTATTTT.

This chain connects TRBV4-2 to TRBJ2-5; no firm D call. The CDR3 runs 14 residues. CDR1 and CDR2 from the germline V gene are LGHNA and YNFKEQ. The V end lost 3 bases, the J end lost 11 bases, and 19 bases lay between the germline ends. CDR3 coding DNA: TGTGCCAGCAGCCAGATGGTAGACCTTAAGCAGCAGTACTTC. Translation: CASSQMVDLKQQYF.

The chain joins TRBV12-3 or TRBV12-4 to TRBJ1-5, with D perhaps matching TRBD1 (5 bases). The CDR3 covers 14 residues. Deletions cut 6 bases from V and 3 bases from J, with 12 bases between. Here the CDR3 reads CASRMGLPNQPQHF. The DNA of the CDR3 is TGTGCCAGCAGAATGGGACTCCCCAATCAGCCCCAGCATTTT.

The rearrangement joins TRBV3-1 to TRBJ2-7; 7 bases line up with TRBD2. The CDR3 has 18 residues. The J segment lost 4 bases and the V segment lost 1 base, leaving 16 bases of the junction unmatched. Germline V gene lookup returns CDR1 LGHDT and CDR2 YNNKEL (reference sequence). In DNA form, the CDR3 reads TGTGCCAGCAGCCAAGGTCGTTGGGGTGGCGGGAGTCGATACGAGCAGTACTTC. Translating gives CASSQGRWGGGSRYEQYF.

J is TRBJ2-1 and V is TRBV12-3 or TRBV12-4; 11 bases align to TRBD2. V was clipped by 5 bases and J by 4 bases; unmatched bases: 13. The CDR3 loop spans 18 amino acids. The CDR3 reads CASSPRSSGRHQYNEQFF. The CDR3 DNA sequence: TGTGCCAGCAGTCCCCGTTCTAGCGGGAGGCACCAGTACAATGAGCAGTTCTTC.

Note on this clonotype: Its ends do not fully match the called genes, so a read error is possible. V usage is TRBV29-1 and J usage is TRBJ2-1, with D maybe TRBD1 (5 bases). CDR1 and CDR2 from the germline V gene are SQVTM and ANQGSEA. The CDR3 is 13 residues long. The CDR3 protein is CSVEDSVGNEQFF. The CDR3 bases are TGCAGCGTAGAAGACAGCGTAGGGAATGAGCAGTTCTTC.

This chain connects TRBV20-1 to TRBJ1-5; 12 nucleotides line up with TRBD1. The CDR3 has 13 residues. Germline-derived CDR1 and CDR2 are DFQATT and SNEGSKA (reference sequence). With 6 bases clipped from V and 7 bases from J, the junction kept 4 bases outside the gene matches. The CDR3 loop is CSATGTGGQPQHF. CDR3 DNA sequence: TGCAGTGCAACCGGGACAGGGGGCCAGCCCCAGCATTTT.

The chain joins TRBV14 to TRBJ1-1; 11 nucleotides align to TRBD1. Trimming cost V 3 bases and J 6 bases; bases outside gene matches: 9. The CDR3 consists of 16 residues. The V gene's germline CDR1 is SGHDN and CDR2 FVKESK. The CDR3 sequence is CASSHGGTGGIAEAFF. Written as DNA, the CDR3 is TGTGCCAGCAGCCATGGAGGGACAGGGGGGATCGCTGAAGCTTTCTTT.

This clonotype was recorded a few times. The chain links TRBV4-1 to TRBJ2-1; 8 positions match TRBD1. Germline V lookup: CDR1 MGHRA, CDR2 YSYEKL. This CDR3 spans 15 amino acids. With V trimmed by 4 bases and J by 8 bases, 10 bases remained unmatched. CDR3 bases: TGCGCCAGCAGCCTCAGGTCAGGGGGCGAGTATGAGCAGTTCTTC. This translates into CASSLRSGGEYEQFF.

The chain recombines TRBV28 with TRBJ2-1; D may be TRBD1 or TRBD2 (5 bases each). This CDR3 contains 14 residues. The V end lost 5 bases, the J end lost 8 bases, and 16 bases lay between the germline ends. Germline CDR1 and CDR2: MDHEN and SYDVKM. The CDR3 sequence is CASSPISRGHEQFF. Here the CDR3 DNA reads TGTGCCAGCAGTCCGATCTCGAGGGGACATGAGCAGTTCTTC.

The chain couples TRBV4-1 to TRBJ1-4, with 10 positions matching TRBD1. The germline CDR1 and CDR2 sequences are MGHRA and YSYEKL. The CDR3 extends over 17 amino acids. The ends lost 0 bases at V and 4 bases at J; junction bases unmatched: 5. DNA of the CDR3: TGCGCCAGCAGCCAAGATTCCGGGACAGGGGTTAATGAAAAACTGTTTTTT. It encodes CASSQDSGTGVNEKLFF.

The chain employs TRBV27 and TRBJ1-4; a weak D match, TRBD1 (5 bases). Germline CDR1 and CDR2: MNHEY and SMNVEV (reference sequence). With 3 bases removed from V and 0 bases from J, the gap between germline ends came to 14 bases. The CDR3 runs to 17 residues. The CDR3 coding sequence is TGTGCCAGCAGTTTGAGCCGGGGCTCCGCAACTAATGAAAAACTGTTTTTT. It codes for CASSLSRGSATNEKLFF.